The rows below give T cell receptor beta chains drawn from one sample of a study of blood T cell repertoires in COVID-19. Repertoires were generated with immunoSEQ multiplex PCR, while TCRdb's copy carries only in-frame clones and drops some. This sample yields roughly 430,000 clones, of which around 90% are seen a single time; approximately 2% belongs to the top ten. Material: PBMCs or T cells enriched from blood (not recorded which). The receptor set was obtained from a middle-aged woman with acute COVID-19. The CDR3 runs from the conserved cysteine through the conserved F or W. D genes are given only for firm matches. Rows give clone size only sometimes, using once, few, many, or a class for an expanded clone.

length | J | size | V | D | DNA | CDR3
12 | TRBJ1-6 | once | TRBV13 | . | TGTGCCAGCACCCGTGCGGGTTCACCCCTCCACTTT | CASTRAGSPLHF
14 | TRBJ1-2 | once | TRBV5-6 | . | TGTGCCAGCAGCCCCCGGGACAAGTACTATGGCTACACCTTC | CASSPRDKYYGYTF
17 | TRBJ2-2 | . | TRBV27 | . | TGTGCCAGCAGTCCCAAGCCGACAGCCTCGAGCACCGGGGAGCTGTTTTTT | CASSPKPTASSTGELFF
15 | TRBJ2-7 | few | TRBV7-2 | TRBD2 | TGTGCCAGCAGCTTAGTTCTAGCGGGGGTTAACGAGCAGTACTTC | CASSLVLAGVNEQYF
11 | TRBJ1-6 | . | TRBV29-1 | TRBD1 | TGCAGCGAGGACAGGGGTTCACCCCTCCACTTT | CSEDRGSPLHF
17 | TRBJ2-3 | . | TRBV4-1 | TRBD2 | TGCGCCAGCAGCCAAGAACCTAGCGGGGGGGTGGGAGATACGCAGTATTTT | CASSQEPSGGVGDTQYF
14 | TRBJ2-1 | . | TRBV6-5 | . | TGTGCCAGCAGTTACTCTTTGCCTACTGATGAGCAGTTCTTC | CASSYSLPTDEQFF
15 | TRBJ2-3 | . | TRBV5-1 | TRBD2 | TGCGCCAGCAGCTTGGCGGGGGGAAAGGGAGATACGCAGTATTTT | CASSLAGGKGDTQYF
15 | TRBJ2-3 | . | TRBV12-5 | TRBD2 | TGTGCTAGTGGCCTTGGACTAGCGGTGGCAGATACGCAGTATTTT | CASGLGLAVADTQYF
16 | TRBJ1-4 | . | TRBV7-2 | TRBD1 | TGTGCCAGCAGCTCCCAACGACAGGGAGTTAATGAAAAACTGTTTTTT | CASSSQRQGVNEKLFF
15 | TRBJ1-2 | . | TRBV5-1 | . | TGCGCCAGCAGCTTGGGTGGCACAGACGACTATGGCTACACCTTC | CASSLGGTDDYGYTF
15 | TRBJ1-1 | . | TRBV13 | TRBD1 | TGTGCCAGCAGCTCTGAACAGGGGGTAATCACTGAAGCTTTCTTT | CASSSEQGVITEAFF
16 | TRBJ2-5 | . | TRBV3-1/TRBV3-2 | . | TGTGCCAGCAGCCAAGTTCAAGCGGGCGAGGTTGAGACCCAGTACTTC | CASSQVQAGEVETQYF
18 | TRBJ2-7 | . | TRBV3-1/TRBV3-2 | TRBD2 | TGTGCCAGCAGCCATAACGGGTTAGCGGGGGGGCCGGCCTACGAGCAGTACTTC | CASSHNGLAGGPAYEQYF
12 | TRBJ2-3 | . | TRBV30 | . | TGTGCCTATAACTCGGTTCGAGGTACGCAGTATTTT | CAYNSVRGTQYF
18 | TRBJ2-1 | . | TRBV5-8 | TRBD1 | TGTGCCAGCAGCCAACCGAAGCTGGGACAGCCCCTTCAGGATGAGCAGTTCTTC | CASSQPKLGQPLQDEQFF
15 | TRBJ2-1 | . | TRBV7-2 | . | TGTGCCAGCAGCTTAGGGACTTCTACCTACAATGAGCAGTTCTTC | CASSLGTSTYNEQFF
17 | TRBJ1-1 | . | TRBV19 | . | TGTGCCAGTAGTATAAGGTTAGGGGAGGGTATTAGGGCTGAAGCTTTCTTT | CASSIRLGEGIRAEAFF
15 | TRBJ1-5 | . | TRBV2 | TRBD1 | TGTGCCAGCAGTGAAGCCACAGGGGGGAACCAGCCCCAGCATTTT | CASSEATGGNQPQHF